The rows below give T cell receptor beta chains drawn from one sample of a study of response to subunit inactivated influenza vaccine. TCRdb re-called the RT-PCR reads through MiXCR, storing one row per CDR3 protein. The sample consists of approximately 300,000 distinct CDR3 sequences, 20% to 25% of them appearing once. Sequencing used PBMCs from blood, obtained 21 months after vaccination. The receptors come from a man aged 50-75 years who received an inactivated influenza vaccine. CDR3s include the opening cysteine and the closing phenylalanine or tryptophan. A D gene is named only where the DNA matches it firmly. Rows may omit the clone size; those that give it use once, few, many or a size class.

TRBJ1-2 . TRBV12-3/TRBV12-4 few CASSGHGGAYGYTF TGTGCCAGCAGTGGTCATGGGGGTGCCTATGGCTACACCTTC
TRBJ2-1 . TRBV4-3 . CASSQDAGNSYNEQFF TGCGCCAGCAGCCAAGACGCTGGAAACTCCTACAATGAGCAGTTCTTC
TRBJ2-1 TRBD2 TRBV29-1 . CSVRGGRINEQFF TGCAGCGTTCGTGGCGGGAGAATCAATGAGCAGTTCTTC
TRBJ2-5 . TRBV7-2 many CASSLVGFETQYF TGTGCCAGCAGCTTAGTCGGGTTCGAGACCCAGTACTTC
TRBJ2-3 . TRBV6-1 . CASSEQGADTQYF TGTGCCAGCAGTGAACAGGGAGCAGATACGCAGTATTTT
TRBJ2-5 TRBD2 TRBV20-1 once CSEVRGAQETQYF TGCAGTGAGGTGCGGGGGGCACAAGAGACCCAGTACTTC
TRBJ1-1 TRBD1 TRBV7-9 . CASSSGVDRGSNTQAFF TGTGCCAGCAGCTCCGGAGTGGACAGGGGGTCGAACACTCAAGCTTTCTTT
TRBJ1-5 . TRBV6-2/TRBV6-3 few CASSGGHQPQHF TGTGCCAGCAGCGGGGGTCATCAGCCCCAGCATTTT
TRBJ1-1 . TRBV4-2 many CASSQDSWVDGSTEAFF TGTGCCAGCAGCCAAGATAGTTGGGTCGATGGGAGCACTGAAGCTTTCTTT
TRBJ2-3 . TRBV2 . CASCLGLVDTQYF TGTGCCAGCTGTTTGGGCCTGGTAGATACGCAGTATTTT
TRBJ2-1 . TRBV28 . CASRGYTYLGGFF TGTGCCAGCAGGGGATACACTTACCTTGGGGGGTTCTTC
TRBJ1-3 . TRBV30 . CAWGSGNGNTIYF TGTGCCTGGGGATCGGGGAATGGAAACACCATATATTTT
TRBJ2-7 TRBD2 TRBV28 once CASRDSGAIYEQYF TGTGCCAGCAGGGATAGCGGGGCCATCTACGAGCAGTACTTC